The 7 T cell receptor beta chains listed next were all sequenced from one sample in a study of follicular helper T cells after annual influenza vaccination. Profiled with immunoSEQ multiplex PCR; TCRdb holds only in-frame clones, not every one. The data show fewer than 8,000 clones, about 88% seen once. Specified time point: 2015-2016 season, 7 days after influenza vaccination. The specimen was CXCR5+ CD38- circulating T follicular helper cells from blood, collected 7 days after influenza vaccination. The sample's subset: circulating Tfh, non-naive CD4+CXCR5+PD-1+ (ICOS+CD38+ or ICOS-CD38-). All receptors come from an adult who received the influenza vaccine.

The chain employs TRBV6-5 and TRBJ2-1, with 9 bases identical to TRBD2. CDR1 and CDR2 (germline): MNHEY, SVGAGI. V trimming: 2 bases; J trimming: 7 bases; junction bases outside the gene matches: 6. CDR3 length equals 15 residues. The CDR3 DNA follows: TGTGCCAGCAGTTACGCGGGAGGGCCAAGGAATGAGCAGTTCTTC. Its translation is CASSYAGGPRNEQFF.

This rearrangement joins TRBV5-1 to TRBJ2-1; weak D call: TRBD2 (6 bases). Trimming stripped 8 bases from V and 8 bases from J, with 23 bases between. This CDR3 region has 15 residues. The germline CDR1 and CDR2 sequences are SGHRS and YFSETQ. CDR3 sequence (DNA): TGCGCCAGTCACTCGAAGGCGGGTTGGGGGGATGAGCAGTTCTTC. Translation: CASHSKAGWGDEQFF.

The rearrangement links TRBV19 to TRBJ1-5, with D possibly being TRBD1 (5 bases). V was cut by 6 bases and J by 6 bases, with 18 bases left in between. CDR1 is LNHDA and CDR2 is SQIVND in the germline V gene (reference sequence). CDR3 size: 15 residues. The chain's CDR3 is CASSIQGIERQPQHF. The CDR3 nucleotides read TGTGCCAGTAGCATTCAGGGAATTGAACGTCAGCCCCAGCATTTT.

The chain links TRBV7-3 to TRBJ1-1; D is ambiguous. The CDR3 length is 14 residues. V was pared by 4 bases and J by 6 bases, with 15 bases between. Germline-derived CDR1 and CDR2 are SGHTA and FQGTGA. CDR3 amino acids: CASSSSSGRAEAFF. In DNA, the CDR3 is TGTGCCAGCAGCTCCTCCTCGGGAAGGGCTGAAGCTTTCTTT.

The chain joins TRBV10-3 to TRBJ1-5; D not certain. CDR1 ENHRY and CDR2 SYGVKD come from the germline V gene. This CDR3 contains 13 residues. Trimming shortened V by 4 bases and J by 2 bases, and 6 bases separated the two germline ends. Here the CDR3 reads CAISAVGNQPQHF. CDR3 in DNA: TGTGCCATCAGTGCAGTCGGCAATCAGCCCCAGCATTTT.

This clone was recorded once. V usage is TRBV7-2 and J usage is TRBJ2-5; D ambiguous. CDR1 and CDR2 from the germline V gene are SGHTA and FQGNSA. This CDR3 is built from 14 residues. Trimming shortened V by 5 bases and J by 4 bases, and 14 bases separated the two germline ends. CDR3 in DNA: TGTGCCAGCAGCGGGTCCAGACAAGGAGAGACCCAGTACTTC. Protein sequence: CASSGSRQGETQYF.

V is TRBV9 and J is TRBJ2-5; D uncertain. V gave up 1 base and J gave up 5 bases, with 9 bases separating them. Germline assignment: CDR1 SGDLS and CDR2 YYNGEE. The CDR3 length is 13 residues. The CDR3 spells CASSVSVWETQYF. CDR3 coding DNA: TGTGCCAGCAGCGTATCAGTGTGGGAGACCCAGTACTTC.